The clone carrying this TCR beta chain was counted between two and nine times. Germline V gene lookup returns CDR1 SGHDT and CDR2 YYEEEE. The CDR3 loop spans 14 amino acids. V was clipped by 3 bases and J by 2 bases; unmatched bases: 4. The data stem from a study of blood T cells in healthy people across ages. The second PCR ran about 6 to 12 cycles with a sample-barcoded 5' primer and J-beta primers. Paired-end reads containing CDR3 totaled no fewer than 2.5 million for each sample. Each CDR3 protein gets one entry after TCRdb re-called the 5' RACE reads with MiXCR. The table records around 1,500,000 distinct CDR3 sequences, roughly 27% of them present only once.

Sequencing was carried out using blood. This chain uses TRBV5-6 with TRBJ1-2; 7 bases match TRBD1. The receptor was derived from a woman in her thirties in good health. Here the CDR3 DNA reads TGTGCCAGCAGCTACCGGGACAGAAACTATGGCTACACCTTC. It specifies CASSYRDRNYGYTF.